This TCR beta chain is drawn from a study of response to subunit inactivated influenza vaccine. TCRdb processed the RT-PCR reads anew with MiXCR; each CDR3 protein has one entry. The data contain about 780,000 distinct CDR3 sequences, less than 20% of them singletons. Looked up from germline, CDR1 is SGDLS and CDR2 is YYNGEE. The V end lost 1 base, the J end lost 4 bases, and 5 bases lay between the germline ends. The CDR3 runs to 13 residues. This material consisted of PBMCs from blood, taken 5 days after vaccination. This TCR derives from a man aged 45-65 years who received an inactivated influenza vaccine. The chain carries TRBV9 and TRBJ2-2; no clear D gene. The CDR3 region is CASSVSGTGELFF. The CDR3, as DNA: TGTGCCAGCAGCGTATCGGGCACCGGGGAGCTGTTTTTT.